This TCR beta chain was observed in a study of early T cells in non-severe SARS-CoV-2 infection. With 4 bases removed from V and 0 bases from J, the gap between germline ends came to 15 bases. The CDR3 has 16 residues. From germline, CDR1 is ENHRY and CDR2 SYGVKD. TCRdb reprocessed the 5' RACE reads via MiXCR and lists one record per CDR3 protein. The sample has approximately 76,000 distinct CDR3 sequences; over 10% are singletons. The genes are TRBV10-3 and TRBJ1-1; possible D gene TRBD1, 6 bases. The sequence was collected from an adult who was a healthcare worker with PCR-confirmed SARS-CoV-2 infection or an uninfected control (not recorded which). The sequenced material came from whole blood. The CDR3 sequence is CAISVQGRWMNTEAFF. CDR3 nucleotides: TGTGCCATCAGTGTACAGGGTCGGTGGATGAACACTGAAGCTTTCTTT.